This TCR beta chain was recovered during a study of technical replicates of blood from several donors. The J segment lost 7 bases and the V segment lost 7 bases, leaving 12 bases of the junction unmatched. This CDR3 has 14 amino acids. CDR1 and CDR2 (germline): MNHNS, SASEGT. Data came from immunoSEQ multiplex PCR; TCRdb stores just in-frame clones and leaves some out. The sample shows tens of thousands of clones, around 96% of them seen only once. The rearrangement joins TRBV6-1 to TRBJ2-7, with 8 bases identical to TRBD1. Source material: PBMCs. The clonotype comes from a human donor in good health. Some clones in this sample may be carry-over from other donors' samples. CDR3 bases: TGTGCCAGCATCCAGACAGGGGATCACTGGGAGCAGTACTTC. Residues: CASIQTGDHWEQYF.